Each of the 26 T cell receptor beta chains below was sequenced from the same sample in a study of cytomegalovirus exposure and HLA in healthy donors (dated by TCRdb to between 2016 and 2019). The protocol used for the library was the immunoSEQ multiplex PCR assay. TCRdb provides this immuneACCESS table in a form limited to in-frame rearrangements. Some clones are lacking; in checked studies, under half of them reflect an unresolved V gene, and why the rest are absent is not known. The sample yields fewer than 200,000 clones; about 85% were counted once. More than 15% of the sample comes from the top ten. What was sequenced was PBMCs. The receptors originated from a man aged 18 to 35 in good health and CMV-seropositive.

The rearrangement joins TRBV12-1 to TRBJ1-2; the table calls TRBD1, which could not be checked here. TRBV12-1 is an annotated pseudogene. This CDR3 region has 15 residues. CDR3 DNA: TGTGCCAGCAGCTTTAATAAAGGGGCGAACTATGGCTACACCTTC. Protein sequence: CASSFNKGANYGYTF.

The rearrangement links TRBV11-2 to TRBJ2-5, with 11 nucleotides matching TRBD1. The V gene end was trimmed by 6 bases and the J gene end by 5 bases; junction bases not matched to a gene: 5. Germline V gives CDR1 SGHAT, CDR2 FQNNGV. CDR3 length equals 14 residues. The CDR3 region has the DNA TGTGCCAGCAGTCGGACAGGGGGCGGGGAGACCCAGTACTTC. Its protein product is CASSRTGGGETQYF.

The chain employs TRBV7-2 and TRBJ2-7, with D perhaps matching TRBD2 (6 bases). The V and J ends lost 4 bases and 4 bases respectively, with 17 bases between them. Germline loops: CDR1 SGHTA, CDR2 FQGNSA. The CDR3 is made up of 15 amino acids. This CDR3 reads CASSYRGGELYEQYF. The CDR3 DNA sequence: TGTGCCAGCAGCTATAGAGGCGGGGAATTATACGAGCAGTACTTC.

The genes are TRBV27 and TRBJ2-1; 9 positions match TRBD1. V was pared by 3 bases and J by 7 bases, with 4 bases of the junction left unmatched. The CDR3 is 14 residues long. The germline V gene encodes CDR1 MNHEY and CDR2 SMNVEV (reference sequence). The CDR3 is CASSLLQGANEQFF. The CDR3 DNA reads as TGTGCCAGCAGTTTGCTACAGGGGGCGAATGAGCAGTTCTTC.

This clone appeared a few times. The chain employs TRBV19 and TRBJ1-5, with 9 positions matching TRBD1. The junction had 6 bases not matched to a gene; V was cut back by 9 bases and J by 0 bases. The length of the CDR3 is 15 residues. Germline V gives CDR1 LNHDA, CDR2 SQIVND (reference sequence). CDR3 DNA: TGTGCCAGCTGGGACAGGGAAAATAGCAATCAGCCCCAGCATTTT. Its translation: CASWDRENSNQPQHF.

The chain has TRBV30 and TRBJ2-3; the match to TRBD2 covers 14 bases. This CDR3 contains 16 residues. The V segment lost 6 bases and the J segment 2 bases; nucleotides outside the gene matches: 7. CDR1 and CDR2 from the germline V gene are GTSNPN and SVGIG (reference sequence). The CDR3 sequence is CACTRLAGGITDTQYF. CDR3 DNA: TGTGCCTGTACCCGACTAGCGGGAGGGATCACAGATACGCAGTATTTT.

This chain links TRBV28 with TRBJ1-2; no clear D. CDR3 length equals 13 residues. The V gene lost 3 bases and the J gene lost 8 bases, with 13 bases spanning the gap. Germline CDR1 MDHEN, CDR2 SYDVKM. DNA for the CDR3: TGTGCCAGCAGTTTTGGAATTCTAGAGGGCTACACCTTC. Translation: CASSFGILEGYTF.

V gene TRBV7-9 combines with J gene TRBJ2-7, with TRBD1 matching over 9 bases. The CDR3 is 15 amino acids. The germline CDR1 and CDR2 sequences are SEHNR and FQNEAQ (reference sequence). The ends lost 4 bases at V and 6 bases at J; junction bases unmatched: 10. The CDR3 sequence: CASSSRWDRDGEQYF. The CDR3 region has the DNA TGTGCCAGCAGCTCCCGCTGGGACAGGGACGGCGAGCAGTACTTC.

In its sample, this clone was seen once. The chain has TRBV4-1 and TRBJ1-1; a possible D gene is TRBD1 (5 bases). The CDR3 consists of 11 residues. Looked up from germline, CDR1 is MGHRA and CDR2 is YSYEKL. Trimming left V 0 bases short and J 11 bases short, with 7 bases between. The CDR3 bases are TGCGCCAGCAGCCAAGATCGGGGGGCTTTCTTT. Translation gives CASSQDRGAFF.

This sequence joins TRBV6-1 and TRBJ2-3, with 12 bases that match TRBD1. The CDR3 has 16 residues. V shed 4 bases, J shed 4 bases, and the junction held 6 bases outside the gene matches. CDR1 and CDR2 from the germline V gene are MNHNS and SASEGT. Here the CDR3 DNA reads TGTGCCAGCAGTGCCACCGGGACAGGGGGCGCAGATACGCAGTATTTT. This translates into CASSATGTGGADTQYF.

The rearrangement links TRBV5-1 to TRBJ2-2; D not certain. V dropped 0 bases and J dropped 1 base, with 10 bases sitting between them. From germline, CDR1 is SGHRS and CDR2 YFSETQ. This CDR3 is 16 amino acids long. The CDR3 reads CASSLVRGGNTGELFF. The CDR3 DNA sequence: TGCGCCAGCAGCTTGGTCCGTGGCGGGAACACCGGGGAGCTGTTTTTT.

The chain joins TRBV2 to TRBJ2-5; perhaps TRBD2 as D (6 bases). This CDR3 comprises 14 residues. The V end lost 6 bases, the J end lost 2 bases, and 13 bases lay between the germline ends. CDR1 is SNHLY and CDR2 is FYNNEI in the germline V gene. This CDR3 reads CASSVSGFQETQYF. The CDR3 DNA sequence: TGTGCCAGCAGCGTTAGCGGCTTTCAAGAGACCCAGTACTTC.

This sequence joins TRBV11-3 and TRBJ1-2; 7 bases line up with TRBD1. Trimming took 0 bases from V and 3 from J; bases not matched to a gene: 4. This CDR3 has 15 amino acids. The germline gives CDR1 SGHNT, CDR2 YENEEA. CDR3 bases: TGTGCCAGCAGCTTAGACGGCCAGGGGGACTATGGCTACACCTTC. It specifies CASSLDGQGDYGYTF.

This clone is a singleton in its sample. The rearrangement joins TRBV5-1 to TRBJ2-3, with 8 nucleotides matching TRBD2. This CDR3 is built from 16 residues. Germline loops: CDR1 SGHRS, CDR2 YFSETQ. V was pared by 3 bases and J by 1 base, with 7 bases of the junction left unmatched. The CDR3 is CASSWTGLARTDTQYF. CDR3 sequence (DNA): TGCGCCAGCAGCTGGACTGGACTAGCCCGCACAGATACGCAGTATTTT.

The chain combines TRBV27 with TRBJ1-3, with D tentatively TRBD1 (6 bases). The length of the CDR3 is 14 residues. CDR1 is MNHEY and CDR2 is SMNVEV in the germline V gene (reference sequence). Trimming took off 2 bases at V and 1 base at J, with 6 bases between the two ends. The CDR3 loop is CASSLQGSGNTIYF. DNA for the CDR3: TGTGCCAGCAGTTTACAGGGGTCTGGAAACACCATATATTTT.

V gene TRBV9 combines with J gene TRBJ2-5, with 10 nucleotides matching TRBD1. Germline loops: CDR1 SGDLS, CDR2 YYNGEE. V shed 0 bases and J 3 bases; nucleotides not matched to a gene: 2. The CDR3 has 15 residues. This CDR3 is CASSVGGTGEETQYF. DNA of the CDR3: TGTGCCAGCAGCGTAGGGGGGACAGGGGAAGAGACCCAGTACTTC.

The chain combines TRBV28 with TRBJ1-1; D is possibly TRBD1 (6 bases). Trimming removed 1 base from V and 5 bases from J, with 14 bases in between. This CDR3 has 15 residues. Germline CDR1 is MDHEN and CDR2 is SYDVKM. The CDR3 reads CASSLSGRGRTEAFF. As DNA, the CDR3 is TGTGCCAGCAGTTTATCAGGGAGGGGGAGGACTGAAGCTTTCTTT.

J is TRBJ2-1 and V is TRBV6-6; D is perhaps TRBD2 (5 bases). Between the trimmed V and J ends, which lost 5 bases and 9 bases, there was a span of 14 bases. Germline V CDR1 and CDR2: MNHNY, SVGAGI (reference sequence). The length of the CDR3 is 13 residues. Here the CDR3 reads CASSPGLITEQFF. As DNA, the CDR3 is TGTGCCAGCAGTCCAGGACTGATCACTGAGCAGTTCTTC.

The gene calls are TRBV5-1 and TRBJ2-3; tentative D call: TRBD2 (6 bases). The CDR3 spans 15 residues. The germline V and J ends were trimmed by 0 bases and 2 bases, with 10 bases remaining between them. Germline loops: CDR1 SGHRS, CDR2 YFSETQ. The CDR3 sequence is CASSLGGIATDTQYF. The CDR3 bases are TGCGCCAGCAGCTTGGGCGGGATTGCCACAGATACGCAGTATTTT.

The chain joins TRBV28 to TRBJ2-7, with D tentatively TRBD1 (5 bases). Trimming removed 4 bases from V and 4 bases from J, with 17 bases in between. Germline assignment: CDR1 MDHEN and CDR2 SYDVKM. This CDR3 spans 15 amino acids. This CDR3 reads CASSSGGQGWYEQYF. CDR3 DNA sequence: TGTGCCAGCAGTTCGGGTGGGCAGGGTTGGTACGAGCAGTACTTC.

The chain links TRBV9 to TRBJ2-1, with D perhaps TRBD1 (5 bases). In germline, CDR1 is SGDLS, CDR2 YYNGEE. V lost 0 bases, J lost 0 bases, and 13 bases lay in between. This CDR3 has 17 residues. CDR3 nucleotides: TGTGCCAGCAGCGTAGGGGGCCGGACGAGCTCCTACAATGAGCAGTTCTTC. It yields the protein CASSVGGRTSSYNEQFF.

The rearrangement joins TRBV30 to TRBJ1-5; no clear D. The germline V gene has CDR1 GTSNPN and CDR2 SVGIG (reference sequence). The CDR3 consists of 13 residues. The V end was cut by 5 bases, the J end by 3 bases, with 11 bases between. CDR3 in DNA: TGTGCCTGGGGCGAGGGTTCCAATCAGCCCCAGCATTTT. Its protein is CAWGEGSNQPQHF. Full variable domain (rest looked up from reference TRBV30 and TRBJ1-5): SQTIHQWPATLVQPVGSPLSLECTVEGTSNPNLYWYRQAAGRGLQLLFYSVGIGQISSEVPQNLSASRPQDRQFILSSKKLLLSDSGFYLCAWGEGSNQPQHFGDGTRLSIL.

The rearrangement joins TRBV19 to TRBJ1-2; the match to TRBD1 covers 8 bases. The CDR3 consists of 15 residues. With 6 bases clipped from V and 7 bases from J, the junction kept 13 bases outside the gene matches. Germline assignment: CDR1 LNHDA and CDR2 SQIVND (reference sequence). The CDR3 loop is CASRSQGAAISGYTF. The CDR3, as DNA: TGTGCCAGTAGATCCCAGGGGGCGGCCATCTCTGGCTACACCTTC.

The chain is built from TRBV6-5 and TRBJ1-2, with a tentative D call TRBD1 (6 bases). CDR3 length: 15 residues. V was cut by 7 bases and J by 8 bases, with 23 bases left in between. Germline values: CDR1 MNHEY, CDR2 SVGAGI. CDR3 loop: CASTMNSPAGEGYTF. The CDR3 DNA is TGTGCCAGCACCATGAACAGCCCGGCAGGGGAAGGCTACACCTTC.

This clone has just a few counts. This chain links TRBV18 with TRBJ2-7; a possible D gene is TRBD1 (6 bases). This CDR3 region has 14 residues. CDR1 is KGHSH and CDR2 is LQKENI in the germline V gene. V lost 3 bases and J 3 bases, leaving 12 bases between the germline ends. Written as DNA, the CDR3 is TGTGCCAGCTCACCTTATGCGACAGGCTACGAGCAGTACTTC. This translates into CASSPYATGYEQYF.

The V and J genes are TRBV6-5 and TRBJ2-7; TRBD2 is a possible D gene (5 bases). The CDR3 length is 11 residues. V was cut by 5 bases and J by 4 bases, with 6 bases left in between. The germline V gene encodes CDR1 MNHEY and CDR2 SVGAGI. CDR3 region: CASSRRYEQYF. The DNA of the CDR3 is TGTGCCAGCAGTAGGAGGTACGAGCAGTACTTC.